This TCR beta chain emerged from a study of cytomegalovirus exposure and HLA in healthy donors (dated by TCRdb to between 2016 and 2019). General notes on the study: According to a later analysis, one platform produced both the 120 validation repertoires and the 730 or so repertoires of the first cohort. The study was designed to test whether signatures of past pathogen exposure could be identified by cataloging public T cell receptors. Besides the first cohort of roughly 660 subjects, a separate validation cohort made up of about 120 different subjects was used. To predict cytomegalovirus infection status, the study brought together high-throughput TCR immunosequencing, statistical association of individual TCRs with disease status, and machine learning.

Comments on this clone: Its antigen remains undetermined. The sample holds no much larger clone one base away, and base qualities are not on file.

Donors formed part of the validation cohort, which comprised 120 subjects and was distinct from the first cohort of under 850 subjects. As encoded in the germline V gene, CDR1 is SGHDT while CDR2 is YYEEEE. From the cysteine through the phenylalanine, the CDR3 covers 15 amino acids. The only DNA kept is the CDR3, 45 bases in frame from the first base. V is trimmed back by 0 bases and J by 6 bases, and the junction contains 4 bases that no gene match accounts for. Library preparation used the immunoSEQ multiplex PCR assay. The paper's data handling went like this. A statistical classification framework was built to diagnose cytomegalovirus status from the catalog of TCR beta chain sequences. TCRdb took this table from immuneACCESS and kept in-frame rearrangements with V and J called. Such tables lack part of the clones; where checked against another copy, unresolved V genes explain under half of the gap, and the rest is unexplained. The DNA gave D and trimming, while V, J and clone size come from that table. In all, the sample holds 250,000 or so clones, and 85% to 90% of those were seen once. About 2.5% of the sample belongs to the ten largest clones.

The paper's findings and limits, for the study overall: The authors suggested that the approach could potentially be extended to other disease states and immunological phenotypes. A later analysis lacked HLA typing for the validation cohort, so it scored co-occurrence in that cohort across all 110 or so repertoires. Of the cluster scores, 90% to 95% were above 0 in a later analysis, which found that TCRs clustered in the first cohort also tended to co-occur in the 130 or so validation repertoires. The classifier was reported to diagnose cytomegalovirus status with high specificity and sensitivity in both the original and validation cohorts. While some public TCRs were present in many individuals, most TCR sequences turned up only very rarely across donors. In vitro tests confirmed that a few of the cytomegalovirus-associated TCR beta chains recognize cytomegalovirus antigens. A total of some 180 TCR beta chains were listed by the study as associated with cytomegalovirus.

This receptor chain uses TRBV5-6 and TRBJ2-1; 9 of the junction bases match TRBD2. The origin of this receptor is a man between 18 and 29 years old in good health and CMV-seronegative. Material for sequencing was PBMCs. The CDR3 corresponds to CASSLALAGFNEQFF. The bases read TGTGCCAGCAGCTTGGCCCTAGCGGGGTTCAATGAGCAGTTCTTC.